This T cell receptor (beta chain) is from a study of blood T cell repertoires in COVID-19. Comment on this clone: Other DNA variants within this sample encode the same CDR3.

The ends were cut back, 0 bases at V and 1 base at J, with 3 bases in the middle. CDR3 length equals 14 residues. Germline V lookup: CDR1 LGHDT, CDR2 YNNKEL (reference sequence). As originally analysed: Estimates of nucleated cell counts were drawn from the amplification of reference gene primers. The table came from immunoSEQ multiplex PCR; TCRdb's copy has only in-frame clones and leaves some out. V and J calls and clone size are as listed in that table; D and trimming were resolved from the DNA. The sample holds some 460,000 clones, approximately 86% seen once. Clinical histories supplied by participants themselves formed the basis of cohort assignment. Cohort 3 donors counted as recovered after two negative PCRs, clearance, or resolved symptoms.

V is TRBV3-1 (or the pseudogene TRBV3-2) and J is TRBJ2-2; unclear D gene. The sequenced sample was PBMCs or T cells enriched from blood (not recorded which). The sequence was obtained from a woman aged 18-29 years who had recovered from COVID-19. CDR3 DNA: TGTGCCAGCAGCCAAGATAGGAACACCGGGGAGCTGTTTTTT. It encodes CASSQDRNTGELFF.